The 5 T cell receptor beta chains below come from one sample, sequenced in a study of shared clonotypes between healthy human individuals. The assay was immunoSEQ multiplex PCR, and TCRdb's table has in-frame clones only and misses some. The sample contains more than 450,000 clones, 79% of which appear only once. The sequencing input was PBMCs. The receptors were sampled from a woman aged 40 to 50 in good health. Some clones in this sample may be carry-over from other donors' samples.

This rearrangement joins TRBV10-1 to TRBJ1-1; D perhaps matches TRBD1 (6 bases). This CDR3 has 13 residues. V shed 5 bases and J shed 4 bases, with 11 bases lying between them. The V gene's germline CDR1 is WNHNN and CDR2 SYGVQD (reference sequence). CDR3 region: CASSQGRSTEAFF. CDR3 nucleotides: TGCGCCAGCAGTCAGGGGAGGTCCACTGAAGCTTTCTTT.

This chain links TRBV18 with TRBJ2-1; no firm D call. Trimming left V 3 bases short and J 6 bases short, with 18 bases between. This CDR3 comprises 16 residues. The germline V gene has CDR1 KGHSH and CDR2 LQKENI. The CDR3 nucleotides read TGTGCCAGCTCACCGGTCTCTCGTGAGGCCGGCAATGAGCAGTTCTTC. This translates into CASSPVSREAGNEQFF.

The V and J genes are TRBV19 and TRBJ2-4, with 7 bases identical to TRBD1. Germline CDR1 is LNHDA and CDR2 is SQIVND (reference sequence). The J segment lost 9 bases and the V segment lost 5 bases, leaving 7 bases of the junction unmatched. The length of the CDR3 is 13 residues. Here the CDR3 reads CASSPGQRGIQYF. In DNA form, the CDR3 reads TGTGCCAGTAGTCCGGGACAGAGGGGCATTCAGTACTTC.

This clone was seen once. The chain couples TRBV7-2 to TRBJ2-7; tentatively, D is TRBD1 or TRBD2 (5 bases each). V lost 5 bases to trimming and J lost 3 bases, with 14 bases between them. The CDR3 extends over 14 amino acids. CDR1 SGHTA and CDR2 FQGNSA come from the germline V gene. This CDR3 reads CASSPGAGNYEQYF. The CDR3 nucleotides are TGTGCCAGCAGCCCCGGGGCGGGCAACTACGAGCAGTACTTC.

To note about this clone: Sequence at one end of the junction differs from germline and may be a read error. The chain uses TRBV30 and TRBJ2-1; 8 nucleotides line up with TRBD2. The CDR3 consists of 13 residues. CDR1 is GTSNPN, CDR2 SVGIG, per germline (reference sequence). The CDR3 loop is CAMAGGLNNEQFF. CDR3 nucleotide sequence: TGCGCAATGGCGGGAGGCCTTAACAATGAGCAGTTCTTC.